This T cell receptor beta chain was profiled in a study of cytomegalovirus exposure and HLA in healthy donors. The PCR employed 60 Vbeta primers together with 13 Jbeta primers. Sequencing used immunoSEQ multiplex PCR; TCRdb keeps in-frame clones, though not all of them. Of roughly 150,000 clones in the sample, around 83% were seen once. Germline values: CDR1 LNHDA, CDR2 SQIVND (reference sequence). J gave up 6 bases and V 2 bases, and 6 bases lay outside the gene matches. The CDR3 sequence is 15 residues long. This TCR derives from a girl aged 2 to 10 in good health and CMV-seropositive. The sample was PBMCs. V usage is TRBV19 and J usage is TRBJ2-7; 11 bases fit TRBD1. This chain's CDR3 is CASSIRPGQGGEQYF. CDR3 DNA: TGTGCCAGTAGTATACGACCGGGACAGGGGGGCGAGCAGTACTTC.